Here is one TCR beta chain with its context. The target antigen is unknown. This specimen belongs to a study of cytomegalovirus exposure and HLA in healthy donors. For the study at large: Among the 300 to 500 donors who were genotyped, roughly 85% fell in the genetic ancestry cluster that is associated with self-reported Caucasian donors. Study conclusions and caveats: In a later analysis, HLA-associated TCR beta chains were more clonally expanded than equally common others. The classifier was said to identify cytomegalovirus status with high specificity and sensitivity. The authors judged a highly shared variant cluster likely a sequencing artifact.

PCR amplification relied on 60 Vbeta primers (plus 13 Jbeta primers). Libraries were prepared by immunoSEQ multiplex PCR; TCRdb keeps only in-frame clonotypes and omits some of them. The ten most abundant clones cover roughly 3% of a sample with approximately 93,000 clones. CDR1 is KGHSH and CDR2 is LQKENI in the germline V gene. This CDR3 contains 17 residues. Losses at the gene ends were 3 bases for V and 9 bases for J; bases not matched to a gene: 14. The TCR was taken from a young woman in good health and CMV-seronegative. Sequenced material: PBMCs. The chain uses TRBV18 and TRBJ1-6; 7 positions agree with TRBD1. CDR3 sequence reads: CASSPDTGTARGSPLHF. In DNA, the CDR3 is TGTGCCAGCTCACCGGATACGGGGACAGCCAGGGGTTCACCCCTCCACTTT. Based on the CDR3 plus reference TRBV18 and TRBJ1-6, the full variable domain is NAGVMQNPRHLVRRRGQEARLRCSPMKGHSHVYWYRQLPEEGLKFMVYLQKENIIDESGMPKERFSAEFPKEGPSILRIQQVVRGDSAAYFCASSPDTGTARGSPLHFGNGTRLTVT.